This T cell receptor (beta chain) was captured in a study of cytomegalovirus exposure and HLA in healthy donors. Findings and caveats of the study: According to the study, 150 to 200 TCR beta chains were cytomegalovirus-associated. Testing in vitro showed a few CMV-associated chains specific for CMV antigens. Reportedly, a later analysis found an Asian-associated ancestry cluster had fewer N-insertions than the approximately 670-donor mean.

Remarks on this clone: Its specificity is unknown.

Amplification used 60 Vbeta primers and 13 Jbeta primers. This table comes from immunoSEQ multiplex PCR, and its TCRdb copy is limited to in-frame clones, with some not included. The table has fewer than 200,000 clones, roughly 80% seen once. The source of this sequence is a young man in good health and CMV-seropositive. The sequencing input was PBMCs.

The CDR3 sequence: CASSPVNSGRGLGEAFF. CDR3 sequence (DNA): TGTGCCAGCTCCCCGGTTAATAGTGGCAGGGGGTTAGGTGAAGCTTTCTTT. The chain uses TRBV18 and TRBJ1-1; TRBD1 matches 7 bases. The junction had 20 bases not matched to a gene; V was cut back by 6 bases and J by 7 bases. Germline V gene lookup returns CDR1 KGHSH and CDR2 LQKENI. CDR3 length: 17 residues.